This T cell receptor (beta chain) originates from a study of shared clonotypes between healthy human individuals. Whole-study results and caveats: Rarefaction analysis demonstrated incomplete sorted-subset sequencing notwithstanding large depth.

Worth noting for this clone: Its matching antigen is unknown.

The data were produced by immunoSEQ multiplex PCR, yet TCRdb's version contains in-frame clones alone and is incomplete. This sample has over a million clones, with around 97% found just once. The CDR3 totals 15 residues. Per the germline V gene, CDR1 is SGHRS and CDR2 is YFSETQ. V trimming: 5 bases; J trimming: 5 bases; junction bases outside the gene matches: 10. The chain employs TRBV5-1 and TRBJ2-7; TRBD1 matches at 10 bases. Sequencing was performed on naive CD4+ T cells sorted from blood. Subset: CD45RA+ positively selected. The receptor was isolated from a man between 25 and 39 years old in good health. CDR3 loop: CASRYRDRGPDEQYF. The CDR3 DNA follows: TGCGCCAGCAGATACCGGGACAGGGGCCCCGACGAGCAGTACTTC.